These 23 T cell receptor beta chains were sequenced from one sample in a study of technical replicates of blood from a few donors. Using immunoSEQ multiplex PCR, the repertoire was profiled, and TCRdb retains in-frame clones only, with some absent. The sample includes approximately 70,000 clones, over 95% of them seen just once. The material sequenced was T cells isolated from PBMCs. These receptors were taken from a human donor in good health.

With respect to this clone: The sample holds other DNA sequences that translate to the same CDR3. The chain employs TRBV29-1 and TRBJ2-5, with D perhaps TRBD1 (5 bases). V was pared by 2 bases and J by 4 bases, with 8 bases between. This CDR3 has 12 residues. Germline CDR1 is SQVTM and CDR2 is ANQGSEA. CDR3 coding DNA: TGCAGCGTTGAAAGAACAGGAGAGACCCAGTACTTC. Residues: CSVERTGETQYF.

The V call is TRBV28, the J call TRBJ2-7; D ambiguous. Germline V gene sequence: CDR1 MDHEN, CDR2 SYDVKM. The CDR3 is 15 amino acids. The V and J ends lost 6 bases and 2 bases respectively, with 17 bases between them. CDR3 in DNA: TGTGCCAGCAGATCGTCGAGAAAGAGGACCTACGAGCAGTACTTC. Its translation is CASRSSRKRTYEQYF.

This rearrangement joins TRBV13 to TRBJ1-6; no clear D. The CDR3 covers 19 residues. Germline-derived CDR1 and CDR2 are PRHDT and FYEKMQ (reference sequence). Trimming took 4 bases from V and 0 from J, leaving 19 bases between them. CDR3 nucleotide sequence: TGTGCCAGCAGCTCCCTCGCCCCCGACGGGAGCTCCTATAATTCACCCCTCCACTTT. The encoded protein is CASSSLAPDGSSYNSPLHF.

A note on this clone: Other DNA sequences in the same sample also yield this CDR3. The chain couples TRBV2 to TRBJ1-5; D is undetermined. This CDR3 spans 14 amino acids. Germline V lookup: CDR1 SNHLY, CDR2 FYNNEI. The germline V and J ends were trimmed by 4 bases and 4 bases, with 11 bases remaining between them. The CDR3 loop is CASSGSGGNQPQHF. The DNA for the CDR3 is TGTGCCAGCAGTGGGTCAGGAGGTAATCAGCCCCAGCATTTT.

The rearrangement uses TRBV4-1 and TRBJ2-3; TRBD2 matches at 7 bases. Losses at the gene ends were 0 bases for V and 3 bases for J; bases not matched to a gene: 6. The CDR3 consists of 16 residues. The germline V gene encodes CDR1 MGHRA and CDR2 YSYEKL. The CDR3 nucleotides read TGCGCCAGCAGCCAAGACCCGGGAGGATGGACAGATACGCAGTATTTT. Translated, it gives CASSQDPGGWTDTQYF.

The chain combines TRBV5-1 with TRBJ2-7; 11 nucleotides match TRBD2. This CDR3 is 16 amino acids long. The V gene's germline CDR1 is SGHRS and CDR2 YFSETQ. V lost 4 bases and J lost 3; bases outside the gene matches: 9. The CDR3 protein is CASSHNRGTSGYEQYF. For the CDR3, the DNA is TGCGCCAGCAGCCACAACAGGGGGACTAGCGGCTACGAGCAGTACTTC.

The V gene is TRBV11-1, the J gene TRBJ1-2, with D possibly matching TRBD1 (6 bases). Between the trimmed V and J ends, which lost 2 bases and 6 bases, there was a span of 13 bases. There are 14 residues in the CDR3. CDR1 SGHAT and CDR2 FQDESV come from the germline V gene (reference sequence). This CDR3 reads CASSLSTGGNGYTF. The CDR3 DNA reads TGTGCCAGCAGCTTATCTACGGGGGGCAATGGCTACACCTTC.

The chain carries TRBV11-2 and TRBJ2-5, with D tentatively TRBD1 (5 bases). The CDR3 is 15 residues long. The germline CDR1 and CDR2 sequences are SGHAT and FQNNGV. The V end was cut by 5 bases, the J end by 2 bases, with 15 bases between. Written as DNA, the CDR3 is TGTGCCAGCAGCCCTCTTGGGCAGGGTCAAGAGACCCAGTACTTC. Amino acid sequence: CASSPLGQGQETQYF.

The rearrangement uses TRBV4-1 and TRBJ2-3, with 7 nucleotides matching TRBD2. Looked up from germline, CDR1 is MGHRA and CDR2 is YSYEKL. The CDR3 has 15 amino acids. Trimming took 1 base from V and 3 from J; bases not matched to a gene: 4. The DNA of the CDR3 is TGCGCCAGCAGCCAAGTGGGGGGAGGGACAGATACGCAGTATTTT. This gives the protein CASSQVGGGTDTQYF.

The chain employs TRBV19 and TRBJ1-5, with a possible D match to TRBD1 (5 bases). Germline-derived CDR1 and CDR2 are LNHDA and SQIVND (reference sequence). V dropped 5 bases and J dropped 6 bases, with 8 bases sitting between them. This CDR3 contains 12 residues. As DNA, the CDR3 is TGTGCCAGTAGTGTGACAGTTCAGCCCCAGCATTTT. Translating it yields CASSVTVQPQHF.

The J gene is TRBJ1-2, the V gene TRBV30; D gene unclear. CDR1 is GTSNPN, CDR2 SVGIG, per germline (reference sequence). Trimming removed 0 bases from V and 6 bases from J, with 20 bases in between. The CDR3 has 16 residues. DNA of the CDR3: TGTGCCTGGAGTGTAGTTCTTTCTCCATCTGAGGATGGCTACACCTTC. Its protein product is CAWSVVLSPSEDGYTF. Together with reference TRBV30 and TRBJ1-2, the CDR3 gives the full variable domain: SQTIHQWPATLVQPVGSPLSLECTVEGTSNPNLYWYRQAAGRGLQLLFYSVGIGQISSEVPQNLSASRPQDRQFILSSKKLLLSDSGFYLCAWSVVLSPSEDGYTFGSGTRLTVV.

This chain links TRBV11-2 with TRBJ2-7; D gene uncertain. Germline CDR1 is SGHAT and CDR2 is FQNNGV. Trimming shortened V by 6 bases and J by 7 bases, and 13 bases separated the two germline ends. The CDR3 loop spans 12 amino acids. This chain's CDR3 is CASRLIREEQYF. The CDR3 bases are TGTGCCAGCAGACTAATCCGTGAGGAGCAGTACTTC.

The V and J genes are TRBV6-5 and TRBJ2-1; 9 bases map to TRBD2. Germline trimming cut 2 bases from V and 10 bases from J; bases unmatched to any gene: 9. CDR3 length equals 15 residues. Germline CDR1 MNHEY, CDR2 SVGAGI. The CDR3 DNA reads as TGTGCCAGCAGTTACGGGGGACTAGCCTCCGACGAGCAGTTCTTC. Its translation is CASSYGGLASDEQFF.

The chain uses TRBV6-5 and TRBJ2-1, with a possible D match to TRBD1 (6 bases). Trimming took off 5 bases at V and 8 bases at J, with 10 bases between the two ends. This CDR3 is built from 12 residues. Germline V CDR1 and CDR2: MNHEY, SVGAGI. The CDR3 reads CASSLTGYEQFF. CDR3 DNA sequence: TGTGCCAGCAGTCTTACAGGGTATGAGCAGTTCTTC.

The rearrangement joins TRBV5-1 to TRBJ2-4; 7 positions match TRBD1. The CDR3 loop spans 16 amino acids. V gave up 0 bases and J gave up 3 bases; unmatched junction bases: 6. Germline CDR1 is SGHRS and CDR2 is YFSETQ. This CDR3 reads CASSLGQGVVKNIQYF. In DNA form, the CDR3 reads TGCGCCAGCAGCTTGGGGCAGGGGGTAGTCAAAAACATTCAGTACTTC.

The CDR3 protein is CATGTSYGYTF. Written as DNA, the CDR3 is TGTGCCACCGGGACAAGCTATGGCTACACCTTC. The chain employs TRBV28 and TRBJ1-2; maybe TRBD1 (6 bases). Trimming left V 10 bases short and J 4 bases short, with 10 bases between. This CDR3 spans 11 amino acids. In germline, CDR1 is MDHEN, CDR2 SYDVKM.

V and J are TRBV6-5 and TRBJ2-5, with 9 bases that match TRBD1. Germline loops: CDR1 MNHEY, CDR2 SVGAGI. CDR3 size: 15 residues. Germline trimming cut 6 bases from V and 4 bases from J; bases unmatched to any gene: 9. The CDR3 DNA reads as TGTGCCAGCAGCCTAGGGGGACAGGGACGAGAGACCCAGTACTTC. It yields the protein CASSLGGQGRETQYF.

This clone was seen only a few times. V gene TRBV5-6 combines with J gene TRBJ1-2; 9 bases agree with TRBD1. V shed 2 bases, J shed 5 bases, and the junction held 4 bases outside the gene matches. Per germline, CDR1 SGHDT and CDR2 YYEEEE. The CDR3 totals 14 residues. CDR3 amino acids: CASSFRDRAYGYTF. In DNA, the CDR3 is TGTGCCAGCAGCTTTCGGGACAGGGCTTATGGCTACACCTTC.

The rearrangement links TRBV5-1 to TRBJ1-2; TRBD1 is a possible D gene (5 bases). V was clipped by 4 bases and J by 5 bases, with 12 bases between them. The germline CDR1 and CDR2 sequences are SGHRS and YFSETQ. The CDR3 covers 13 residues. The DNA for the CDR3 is TGCGCCAGCAGCGAGCAAAGGGGTTATGGCTACACCTTC. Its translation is CASSEQRGYGYTF.

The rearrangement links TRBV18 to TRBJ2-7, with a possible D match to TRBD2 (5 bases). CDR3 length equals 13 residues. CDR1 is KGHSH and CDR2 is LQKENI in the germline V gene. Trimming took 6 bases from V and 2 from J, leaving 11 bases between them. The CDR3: CASSPGYTYEQYF. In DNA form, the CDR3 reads TGTGCCAGCTCTCCGGGGTATACCTACGAGCAGTACTTC.

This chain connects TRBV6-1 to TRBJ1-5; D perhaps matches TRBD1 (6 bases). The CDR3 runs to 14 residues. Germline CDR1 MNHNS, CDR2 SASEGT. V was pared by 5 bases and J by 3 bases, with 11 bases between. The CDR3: CASSITGTNQPQHF. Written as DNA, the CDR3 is TGTGCCAGCAGTATTACAGGGACCAATCAGCCCCAGCATTTT.

This CDR3 reads CAWSPRRTESNQPQHF. Written as DNA, the CDR3 is TGTGCCTGGAGTCCCCGTAGGACAGAGAGCAATCAGCCCCAGCATTTT. This sequence joins TRBV30 and TRBJ1-5; possible D gene TRBD1, 6 bases. Germline V gene lookup returns CDR1 GTSNPN and CDR2 SVGIG (reference sequence). This CDR3 spans 16 amino acids. Trimming pared 2 bases from V and 1 base from J, leaving 15 bases between.

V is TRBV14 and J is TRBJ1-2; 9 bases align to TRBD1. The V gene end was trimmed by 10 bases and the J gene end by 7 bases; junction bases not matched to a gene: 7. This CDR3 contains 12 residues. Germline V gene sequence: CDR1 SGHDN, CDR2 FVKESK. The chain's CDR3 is CAIGQGKSGYTF. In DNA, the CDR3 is TGTGCCATCGGACAGGGGAAAAGTGGCTACACCTTC.